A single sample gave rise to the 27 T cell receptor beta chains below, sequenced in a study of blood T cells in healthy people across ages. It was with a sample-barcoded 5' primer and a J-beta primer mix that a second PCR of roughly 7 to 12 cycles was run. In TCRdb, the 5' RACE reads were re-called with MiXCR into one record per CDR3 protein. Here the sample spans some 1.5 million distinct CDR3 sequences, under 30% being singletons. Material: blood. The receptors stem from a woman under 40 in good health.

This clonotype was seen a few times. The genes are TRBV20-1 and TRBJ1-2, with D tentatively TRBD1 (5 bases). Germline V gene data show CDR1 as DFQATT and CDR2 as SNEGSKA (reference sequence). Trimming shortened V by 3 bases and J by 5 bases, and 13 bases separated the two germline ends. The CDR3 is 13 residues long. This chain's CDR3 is CSARSTRQYGYTF. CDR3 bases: TGCAGTGCTAGGTCTACCAGACAGTATGGCTACACCTTC.

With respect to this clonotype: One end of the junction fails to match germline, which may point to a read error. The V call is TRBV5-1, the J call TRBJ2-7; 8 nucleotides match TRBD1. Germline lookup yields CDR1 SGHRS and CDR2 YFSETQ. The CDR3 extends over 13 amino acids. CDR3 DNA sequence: TGCGCCAACAGCTCCGGACAGGGTTACGAGCAGTACTTC. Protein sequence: CANSSGQGYEQYF.

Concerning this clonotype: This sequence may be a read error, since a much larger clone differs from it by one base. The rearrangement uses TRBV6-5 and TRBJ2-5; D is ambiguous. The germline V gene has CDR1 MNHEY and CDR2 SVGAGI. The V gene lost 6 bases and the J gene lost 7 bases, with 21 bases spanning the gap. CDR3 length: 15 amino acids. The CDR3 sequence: CASSLRDATYGTQYF. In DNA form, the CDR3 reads TGTGCCAGCAGCCTTAGAGATGCAACCTACGGGACCCAGTACTTC.

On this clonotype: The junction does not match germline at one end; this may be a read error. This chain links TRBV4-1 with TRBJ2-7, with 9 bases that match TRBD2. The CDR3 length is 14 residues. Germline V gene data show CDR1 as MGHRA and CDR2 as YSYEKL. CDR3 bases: TGCGTCAGCAGCCAGGCTAGCGGGGTGTACGAGCAGTACTTC. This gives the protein CVSSQASGVYEQYF.

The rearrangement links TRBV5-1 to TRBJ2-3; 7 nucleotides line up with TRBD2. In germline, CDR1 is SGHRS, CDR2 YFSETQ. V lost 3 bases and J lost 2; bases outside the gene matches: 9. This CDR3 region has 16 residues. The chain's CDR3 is CASSSGGAGNTDTQYF. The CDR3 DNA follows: TGCGCCAGCAGCTCCGGTGGAGCGGGGAACACAGATACGCAGTATTTT.

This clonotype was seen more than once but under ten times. Here the CDR3 reads CASSSSGKSEQYF. CDR3 nucleotides: TGTGCCAGCAGCTCCAGTGGGAAGAGCGAGCAGTACTTC. The chain combines TRBV7-2 with TRBJ2-7; unclear D gene. This CDR3 region has 13 residues. Germline assignment: CDR1 SGHTA and CDR2 FQGNSA. The V and J ends lost 4 bases and 6 bases respectively, with 13 bases between them.

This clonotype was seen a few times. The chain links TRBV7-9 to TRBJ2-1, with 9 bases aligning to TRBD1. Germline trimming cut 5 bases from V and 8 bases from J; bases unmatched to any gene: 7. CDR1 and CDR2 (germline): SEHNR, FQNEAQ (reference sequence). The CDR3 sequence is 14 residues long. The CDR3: CASSKGQGWHEQFF. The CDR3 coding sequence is TGTGCCAGCAGCAAAGGACAGGGGTGGCATGAGCAGTTCTTC. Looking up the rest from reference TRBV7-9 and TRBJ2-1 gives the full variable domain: DTGVSQNPRHKITKRGQNVTFRCDPISEHNRLYWYRQTLGQGPEFLTYFQNEAQLEKSRLLSDRFSAERPKGSFSTLEIQRTEQGDSAMYLCASSKGQGWHEQFFGPGTRLTVL.

As DNA, the CDR3 is TGTGCCAGCAGCTTAGGGGGCGTCACCGGGGAGCTGTTTTTT. Translating gives CASSLGGVTGELFF. This chain connects TRBV11-2 to TRBJ2-2; a possible D gene is TRBD1 (5 bases). With 1 base removed from V and 4 bases from J, the gap between germline ends came to 7 bases. The CDR3 totals 14 residues. Germline loops: CDR1 SGHAT, CDR2 FQNNGV.

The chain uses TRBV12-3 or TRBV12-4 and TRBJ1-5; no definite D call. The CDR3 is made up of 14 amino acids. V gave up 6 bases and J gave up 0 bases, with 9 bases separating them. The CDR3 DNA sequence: TGTGCCAGCAGCGCCACTAATAGCAATCAGCCCCAGCATTTT. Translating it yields CASSATNSNQPQHF.

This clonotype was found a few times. The CDR3 bases are TGCGCCAGCAGCTTGTCTATTTCCCCGCCTGAACAGTATTTT. Amino acids: CASSLSISPPEQYF. The chain is built from TRBV5-1 and TRBJ2-3; no definite D call. Germline-derived CDR1 and CDR2 are SGHRS and YFSETQ. The CDR3 is made up of 14 amino acids. V was trimmed by 1 base and J by 12 bases, leaving 18 bases between them.

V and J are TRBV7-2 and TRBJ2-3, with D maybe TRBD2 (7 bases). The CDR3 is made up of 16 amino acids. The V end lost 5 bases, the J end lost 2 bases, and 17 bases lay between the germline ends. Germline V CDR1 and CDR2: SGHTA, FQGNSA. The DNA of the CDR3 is TGTGCCAGCAGCCTAGGGGGGGGGCTCCTCACAGATACGCAGTATTTT. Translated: CASSLGGGLLTDTQYF.

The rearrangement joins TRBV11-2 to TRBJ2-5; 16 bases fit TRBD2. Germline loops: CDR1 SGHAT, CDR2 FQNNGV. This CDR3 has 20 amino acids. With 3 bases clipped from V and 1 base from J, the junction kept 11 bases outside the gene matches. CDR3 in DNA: TGTGCCAGCAGCTTTCGAATACCGGGACTAGCGGGAGGGCCCCAAGAGACCCAGTACTTC. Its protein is CASSFRIPGLAGGPQETQYF. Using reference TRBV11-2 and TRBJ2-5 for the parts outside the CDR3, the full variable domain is EAGVAQSPRYKIIEKRQSVAFWCNPISGHATLYWYQQILGQGPKLLIQFQNNGVVDDSQLPKDRFSAERLKGVDSTLKIQPAKLEDSAVYLCASSFRIPGLAGGPQETQYFGPGTRLLVL.

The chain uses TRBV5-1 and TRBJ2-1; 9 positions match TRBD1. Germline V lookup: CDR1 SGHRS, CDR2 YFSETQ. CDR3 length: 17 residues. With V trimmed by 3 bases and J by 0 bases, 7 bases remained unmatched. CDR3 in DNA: TGCGCCAGCAGCTCGACGGGACAGGGAAGCTCCTACAATGAGCAGTTCTTC. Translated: CASSSTGQGSSYNEQFF.

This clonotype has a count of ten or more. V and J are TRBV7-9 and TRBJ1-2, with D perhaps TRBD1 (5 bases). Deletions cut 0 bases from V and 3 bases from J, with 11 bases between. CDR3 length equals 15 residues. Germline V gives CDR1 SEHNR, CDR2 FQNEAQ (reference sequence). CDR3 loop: CASSLASGGDYGYTF. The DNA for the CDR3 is TGTGCCAGCAGCTTAGCGTCGGGGGGAGACTATGGCTACACCTTC.

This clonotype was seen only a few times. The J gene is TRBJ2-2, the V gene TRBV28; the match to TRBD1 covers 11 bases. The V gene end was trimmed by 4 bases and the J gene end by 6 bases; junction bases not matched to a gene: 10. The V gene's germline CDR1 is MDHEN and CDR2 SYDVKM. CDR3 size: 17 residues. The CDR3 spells CASSSTGTGGVSGELFF. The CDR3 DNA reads TGTGCCAGCAGTTCCACCGGGACAGGGGGAGTCTCCGGGGAGCTGTTTTTT.

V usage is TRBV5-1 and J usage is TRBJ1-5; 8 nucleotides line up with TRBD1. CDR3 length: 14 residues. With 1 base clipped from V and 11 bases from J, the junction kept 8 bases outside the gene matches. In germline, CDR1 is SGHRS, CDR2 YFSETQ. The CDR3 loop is CASSLLAGGQAQHF. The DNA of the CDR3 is TGCGCCAGCAGCTTGTTGGCAGGGGGCCAGGCCCAGCATTTT.

CDR3 coding DNA: TGTGCCACTTCTCGGGGGGCCGTCTACACAGATACGCAGTATTTT. Its translation is CATSRGAVYTDTQYF. V gene TRBV10-3 combines with J gene TRBJ2-3, with D possibly matching TRBD2 (7 bases). The CDR3 totals 15 residues. V lost 10 bases to trimming and J lost 2 bases, with 19 bases between them. CDR1 is ENHRY and CDR2 is SYGVKD in the germline V gene.

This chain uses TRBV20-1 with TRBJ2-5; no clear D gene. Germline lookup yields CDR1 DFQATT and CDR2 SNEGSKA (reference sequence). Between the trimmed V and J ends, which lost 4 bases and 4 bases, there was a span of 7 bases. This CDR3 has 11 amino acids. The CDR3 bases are TGCAGTGCTACCCGACTAGAGACCCAGTACTTC. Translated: CSATRLETQYF.

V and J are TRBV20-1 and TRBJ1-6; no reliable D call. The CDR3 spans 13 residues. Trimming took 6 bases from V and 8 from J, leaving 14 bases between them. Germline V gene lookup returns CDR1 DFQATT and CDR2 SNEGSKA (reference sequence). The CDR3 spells CSAFKGEDSPLHF. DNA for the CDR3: TGCAGTGCCTTCAAAGGCGAGGATTCACCCCTCCACTTT.

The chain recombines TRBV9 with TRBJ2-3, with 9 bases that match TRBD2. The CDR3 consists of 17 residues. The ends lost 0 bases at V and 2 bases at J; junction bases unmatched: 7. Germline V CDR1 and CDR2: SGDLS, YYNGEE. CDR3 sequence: CASSVGRAGGHTDTQYF. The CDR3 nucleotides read TGTGCCAGCAGCGTAGGTCGTGCGGGGGGGCACACAGATACGCAGTATTTT.

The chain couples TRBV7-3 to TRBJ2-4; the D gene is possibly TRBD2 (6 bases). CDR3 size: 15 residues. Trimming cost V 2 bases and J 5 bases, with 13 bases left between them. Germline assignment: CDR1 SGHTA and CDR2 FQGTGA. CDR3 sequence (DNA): TGTGCCAGCAGCTTATTCGACGGCGGGGAAAACATTCAGTACTTC. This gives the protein CASSLFDGGENIQYF. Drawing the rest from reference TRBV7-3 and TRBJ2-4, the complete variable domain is GAGVSQTPSNKVTEKGKYVELRCDPISGHTALYWYRQSLGQGPEFLIYFQGTGAADDSGLPNDRFFAVRPEGSVSTLKIQRTERGDSAVYLCASSLFDGGENIQYFGAGTRLSVL.

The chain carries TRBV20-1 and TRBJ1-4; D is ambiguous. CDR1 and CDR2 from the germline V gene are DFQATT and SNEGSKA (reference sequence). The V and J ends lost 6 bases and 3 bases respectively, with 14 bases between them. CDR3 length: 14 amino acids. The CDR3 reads CSATTINPNEKLFF. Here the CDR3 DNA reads TGCAGTGCCACCACCATAAATCCTAATGAAAAACTGTTTTTT.

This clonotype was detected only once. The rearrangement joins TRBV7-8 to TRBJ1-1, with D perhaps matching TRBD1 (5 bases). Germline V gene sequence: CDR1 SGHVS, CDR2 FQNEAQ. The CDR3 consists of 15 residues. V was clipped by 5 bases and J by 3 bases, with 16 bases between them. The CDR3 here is CASSPTGREDTEAFF. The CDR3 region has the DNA TGTGCCAGCAGCCCAACGGGCAGGGAGGACACTGAAGCTTTCTTT.

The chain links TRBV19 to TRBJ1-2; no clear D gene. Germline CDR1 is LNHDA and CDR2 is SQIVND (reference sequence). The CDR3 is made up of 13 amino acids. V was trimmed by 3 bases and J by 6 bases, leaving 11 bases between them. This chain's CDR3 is CASSMEGFNGYTF. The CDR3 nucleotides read TGTGCCAGTAGTATGGAAGGCTTCAATGGCTACACCTTC.

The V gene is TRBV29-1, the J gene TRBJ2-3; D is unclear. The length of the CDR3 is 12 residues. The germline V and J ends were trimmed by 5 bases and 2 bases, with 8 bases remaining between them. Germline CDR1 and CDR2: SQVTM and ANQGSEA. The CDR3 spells CSVLVDTDTQYF. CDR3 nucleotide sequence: TGCAGCGTTCTAGTGGACACAGATACGCAGTATTTT.

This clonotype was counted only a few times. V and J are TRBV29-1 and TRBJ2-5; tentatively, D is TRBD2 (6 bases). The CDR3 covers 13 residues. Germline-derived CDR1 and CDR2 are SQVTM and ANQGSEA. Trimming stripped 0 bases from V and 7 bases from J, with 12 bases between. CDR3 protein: CSVEDEVGGTQYF. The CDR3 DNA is TGCAGCGTTGAAGATGAGGTCGGGGGGACCCAGTACTTC.

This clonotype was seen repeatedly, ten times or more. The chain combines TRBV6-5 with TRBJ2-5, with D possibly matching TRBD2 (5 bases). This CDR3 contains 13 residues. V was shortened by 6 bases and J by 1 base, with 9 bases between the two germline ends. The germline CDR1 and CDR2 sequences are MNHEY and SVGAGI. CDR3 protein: CASSYGGQETQYF. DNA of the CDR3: TGTGCCAGCAGCTACGGAGGCCAAGAGACCCAGTACTTC.